This TCR beta chain was sequenced during a study of PD-L1 blockade in urothelial cancer. Between the trimmed V and J ends, which lost 4 bases and 10 bases, there was a span of 13 bases. CDR3 size: 12 residues. The germline V gene has CDR1 SGHTA and CDR2 FQGNSA. Assay used: immunoSEQ multiplex PCR; TCRdb lists only in-frame clones, some missing. This table holds under 130,000 clones, 70% to 85% found once. The input for sequencing was PBMCs, taken around atezolizumab (anti-PD-L1) treatment. This chain uses TRBV7-2 with TRBJ1-1; possible D gene TRBD1, 6 bases. This TCR derives from a man in his forties or fifties with urothelial cancer. CDR3: CASSSAGARAFF. The CDR3 DNA follows: TGTGCCAGCAGCTCCGCAGGGGCGCGAGCTTTCTTT. Using reference TRBV7-2 and TRBJ1-1 for the parts outside the CDR3, the full variable domain is GAGVSQSPSNKVTEKGKDVELRCDPISGHTALYWYRQSLGQGLEFLIYFQGNSAPDKSGLPSDRFSAERTGGSVSTLTIQRTQQEDSAVYLCASSSAGARAFFGQGTRLTVV.